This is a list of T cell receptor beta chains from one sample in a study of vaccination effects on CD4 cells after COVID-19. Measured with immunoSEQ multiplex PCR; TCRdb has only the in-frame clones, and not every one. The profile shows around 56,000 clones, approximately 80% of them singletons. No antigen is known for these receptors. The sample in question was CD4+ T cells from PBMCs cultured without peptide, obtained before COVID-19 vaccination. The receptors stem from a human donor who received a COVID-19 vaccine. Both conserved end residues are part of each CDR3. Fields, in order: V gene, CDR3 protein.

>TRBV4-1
CASSRDRDSNQPQHF
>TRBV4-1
CASRSAGEAGLGYTF
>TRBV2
CASSELDYGYTF
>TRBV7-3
CASSPGLAGGKGVTDTQYF
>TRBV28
CASSMGTASSYNSPLHF
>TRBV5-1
CASSLTSSDTQYF
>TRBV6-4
CASSSGQGTNTQYF
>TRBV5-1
CASSLAGLGGVHF
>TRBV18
CASSPTGRGANTGELFF
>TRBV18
CASSPRTGISTDTQYF
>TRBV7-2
CASCRRASSYNEQFF
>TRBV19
CASSPRTGHQPQHF
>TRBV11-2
CASSLDRPRPVVGGELFF
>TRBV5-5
CASSPGTVSNQPQHF
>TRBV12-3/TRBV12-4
CASSFTTDTQYF
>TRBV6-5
CASSYSRQGSGYTF
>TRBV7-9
CASSGGRGNQPQHF
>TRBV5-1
CASSLGGIGETQYF
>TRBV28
CASSLLGVGGGNQPQHF
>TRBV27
CASTIGAGTAYNEQFF
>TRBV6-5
CASSHLRGGKETQYF
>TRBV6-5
CASFPGQGWTGELFF
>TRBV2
CASSGQGRDQPQHF
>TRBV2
CASSSGQTNQPQHF
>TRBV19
CASSIRTHNEQFF
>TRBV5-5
CASSVLGAPNEKLFF
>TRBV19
CASTPPGVGSYGYTF
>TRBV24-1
CARPDREEYNEQFF
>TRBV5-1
CASSFLMTSGGNNEQFF
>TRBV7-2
CASSRTFYGGELFF
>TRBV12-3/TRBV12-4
CASSFYGGRAFF
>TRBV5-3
CARSLKRDRVGSPLHF
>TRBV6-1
CASSEGGFSGNTIYF
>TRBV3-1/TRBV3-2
CASSLQGVYNEQFF
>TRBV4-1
CASRRATGDGNQPQHF
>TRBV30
CAWNTDEKLFF
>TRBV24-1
CATSDGRGSGNTIYF
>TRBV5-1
CASSVKLTVFQETQYF
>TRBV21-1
CASSREEHSPLHF
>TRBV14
CASSSLYGVGTGELFF
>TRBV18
CASSPGTNSGANVLTF
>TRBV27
CASKSPSGLYGYTF
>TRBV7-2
CASRGQGAGDEQFF
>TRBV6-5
CASSYSRQSNTEAFF
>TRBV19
CASSSSGANVLTF
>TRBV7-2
CASSLWTGGNYGYTF
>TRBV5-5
CASRETGRFLNTEAFF
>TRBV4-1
CASSLRQLDSNQPQHF
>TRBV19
CASTETGGNEKLFF
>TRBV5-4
CASSLVGGAAIETQYF
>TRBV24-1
CATSDLLAGGLNEQFF
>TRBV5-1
CASSLGPPQETQYF
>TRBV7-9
CASTRLDNEQFF
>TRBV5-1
CASSPASRNTGELFF
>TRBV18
CASSPQGGSGNTIYF
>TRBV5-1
CASSLGGGVSETQYF
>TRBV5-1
CASSLDRTGGTEAFF